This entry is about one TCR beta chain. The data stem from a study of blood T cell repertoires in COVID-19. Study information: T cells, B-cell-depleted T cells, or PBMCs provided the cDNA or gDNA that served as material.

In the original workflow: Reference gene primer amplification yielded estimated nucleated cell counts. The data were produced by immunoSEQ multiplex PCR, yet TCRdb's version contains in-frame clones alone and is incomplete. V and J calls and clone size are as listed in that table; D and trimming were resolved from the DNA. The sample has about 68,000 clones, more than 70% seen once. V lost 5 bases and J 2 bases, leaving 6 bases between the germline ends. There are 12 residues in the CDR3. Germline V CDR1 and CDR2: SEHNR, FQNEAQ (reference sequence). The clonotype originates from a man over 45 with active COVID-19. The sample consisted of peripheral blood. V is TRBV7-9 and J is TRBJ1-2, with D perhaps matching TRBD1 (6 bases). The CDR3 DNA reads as TGTGCCAGCAGCGGACAGAACTATGGCTACACCTTC. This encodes CASSGQNYGYTF.